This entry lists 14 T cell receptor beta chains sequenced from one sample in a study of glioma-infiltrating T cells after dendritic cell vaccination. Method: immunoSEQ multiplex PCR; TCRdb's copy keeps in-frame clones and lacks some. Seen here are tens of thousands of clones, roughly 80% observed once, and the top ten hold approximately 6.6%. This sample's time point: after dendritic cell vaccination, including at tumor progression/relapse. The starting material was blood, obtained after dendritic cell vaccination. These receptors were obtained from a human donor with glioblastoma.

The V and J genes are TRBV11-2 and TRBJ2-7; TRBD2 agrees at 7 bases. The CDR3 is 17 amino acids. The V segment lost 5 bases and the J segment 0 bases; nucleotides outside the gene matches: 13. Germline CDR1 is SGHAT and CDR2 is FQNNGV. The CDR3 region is CASSPRSGRGNSYEQYF. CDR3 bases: TGTGCCAGCAGCCCACGGTCCGGGCGGGGGAACTCCTACGAGCAGTACTTC.

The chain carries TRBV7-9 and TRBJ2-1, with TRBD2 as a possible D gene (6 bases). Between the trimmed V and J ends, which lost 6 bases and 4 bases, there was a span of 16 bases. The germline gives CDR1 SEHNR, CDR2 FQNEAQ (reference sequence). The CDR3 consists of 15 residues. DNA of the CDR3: TGTGCCAGCAGTTGGGGCGGGGCCCTTTACAATGAGCAGTTCTTC. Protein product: CASSWGGALYNEQFF.

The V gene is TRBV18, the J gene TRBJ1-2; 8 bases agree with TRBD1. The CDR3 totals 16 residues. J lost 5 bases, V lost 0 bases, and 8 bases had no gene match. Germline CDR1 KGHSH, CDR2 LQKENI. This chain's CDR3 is CASSPPAKTGEYGYTF. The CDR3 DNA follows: TGTGCCAGCTCACCACCCGCTAAGACAGGGGAATATGGCTACACCTTC.

CDR3 bases: TGTGCCAGCAGTTTATCTAGCAGGAGCTCCTACAATGAGCAGTTCTTC. Its protein product is CASSLSSRSSYNEQFF. The chain uses TRBV6-5 and TRBJ2-1; perhaps TRBD2 as D (5 bases). Trimming stripped 4 bases from V and 0 bases from J, with 13 bases between. The germline gives CDR1 MNHEY, CDR2 SVGAGI. The CDR3 is 16 residues long.

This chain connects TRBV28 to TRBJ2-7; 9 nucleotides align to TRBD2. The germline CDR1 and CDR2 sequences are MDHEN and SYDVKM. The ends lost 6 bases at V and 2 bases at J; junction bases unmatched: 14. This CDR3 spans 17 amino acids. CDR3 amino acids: CASSTSRGGGEAYEQYF. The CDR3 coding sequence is TGTGCCAGCAGCACGAGTCGCGGGGGGGGCGAAGCCTACGAGCAGTACTTC.

DNA for the CDR3: TGTGCCAGCAGCATCCACGGGGGTACGGGCTATGGCTACACCTTC. Its protein product is CASSIHGGTGYGYTF. The rearrangement joins TRBV7-2 to TRBJ1-2; tentatively, D is TRBD1 (5 bases). The CDR3 has 15 residues. Per the germline V gene, CDR1 is SGHTA and CDR2 is FQGNSA. Trimming stripped 5 bases from V and 4 bases from J, with 17 bases between. The entire variable domain, with the rest obtained from reference TRBV7-2 and TRBJ1-2, is as follows: GAGVSQSPSNKVTEKGKDVELRCDPISGHTALYWYRQSLGQGLEFLIYFQGNSAPDKSGLPSDRFSAERTGGSVSTLTIQRTQQEDSAVYLCASSIHGGTGYGYTFGSGTRLTVV.

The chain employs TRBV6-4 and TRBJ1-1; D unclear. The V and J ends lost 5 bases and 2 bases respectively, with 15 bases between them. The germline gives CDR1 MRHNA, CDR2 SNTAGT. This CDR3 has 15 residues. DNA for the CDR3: TGTGCCAGCAGTCGTTCGTCTGAGGCAAACACTGAAGCTTTCTTT. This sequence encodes CASSRSSEANTEAFF.

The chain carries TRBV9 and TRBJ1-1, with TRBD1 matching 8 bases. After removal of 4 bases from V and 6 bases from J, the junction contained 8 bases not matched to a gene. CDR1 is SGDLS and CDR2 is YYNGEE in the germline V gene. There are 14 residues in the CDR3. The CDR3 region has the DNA TGTGCCAGCAGCAAGCGACCGGACAGGGCTGAAGCTTTCTTT. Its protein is CASSKRPDRAEAFF.

In DNA, the CDR3 is TGTGCCAGCAGTTACTTCCAGGGTAATTCACCCCTCCACTTT. This sequence encodes CASSYFQGNSPLHF. The chain has TRBV6-5 and TRBJ1-6, with D possibly matching TRBD1 (5 bases). From germline, CDR1 is MNHEY and CDR2 SVGAGI. V lost 1 base and J lost 6, with 7 bases in between. The CDR3 extends over 14 amino acids.

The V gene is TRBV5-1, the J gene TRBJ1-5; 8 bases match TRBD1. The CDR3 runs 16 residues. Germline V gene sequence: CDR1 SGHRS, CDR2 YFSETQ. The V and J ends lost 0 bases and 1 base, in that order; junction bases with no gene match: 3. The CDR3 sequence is CASSLDGTGSNQPQHF. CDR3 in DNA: TGCGCCAGCAGCTTGGATGGGACAGGAAGCAATCAGCCCCAGCATTTT. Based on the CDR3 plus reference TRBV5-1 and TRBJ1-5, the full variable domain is KAGVTQTPRYLIKTRGQQVTLSCSPISGHRSVSWYQQTPGQGLQFLFEYFSETQRNKGNFPGRFSGRQFSNSRSEMNVSTLELGDSALYLCASSLDGTGSNQPQHFGDGTRLSIL.

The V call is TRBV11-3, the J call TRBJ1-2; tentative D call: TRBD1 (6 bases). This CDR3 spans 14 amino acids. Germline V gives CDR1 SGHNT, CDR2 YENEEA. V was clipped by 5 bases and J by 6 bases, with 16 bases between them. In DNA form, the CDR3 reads TGTGCCAGCAGCGCAGGGGCCCGGGGGGATGGCTACACCTTC. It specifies CASSAGARGDGYTF.

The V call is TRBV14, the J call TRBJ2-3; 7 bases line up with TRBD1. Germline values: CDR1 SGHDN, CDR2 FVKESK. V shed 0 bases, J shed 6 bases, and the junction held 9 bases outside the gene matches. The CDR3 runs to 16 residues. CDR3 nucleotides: TGTGCCAGCAGCCAAGAAACACAGGGGCTTACGGATACGCAGTATTTT. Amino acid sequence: CASSQETQGLTDTQYF. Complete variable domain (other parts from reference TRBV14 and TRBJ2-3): EAGVTQFPSHSVIEKGQTVTLRCDPISGHDNLYWYRRVMGKEIKFLLHFVKESKQDESGMPNNRFLAERTGGTYSTLKVQPAELEDSGVYFCASSQETQGLTDTQYFGPGTRLTVL.

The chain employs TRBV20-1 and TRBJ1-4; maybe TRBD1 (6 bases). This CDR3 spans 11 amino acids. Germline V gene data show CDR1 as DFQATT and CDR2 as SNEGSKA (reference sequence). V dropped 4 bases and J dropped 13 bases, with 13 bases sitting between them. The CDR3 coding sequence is TGCAGTGCTACTAGGGACACTCGACTGTTTTTT. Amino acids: CSATRDTRLFF.

This CDR3 is CASSADTGSDGYTF. In nucleotides, the CDR3 is TGCGCCAGCAGCGCTGACACCGGTTCAGATGGCTACACCTTC. This chain connects TRBV5-1 to TRBJ1-2; D is unresolved. The germline V gene has CDR1 SGHRS and CDR2 YFSETQ. The V gene lost 4 bases and the J gene lost 6 bases, with 16 bases spanning the gap. CDR3 length: 14 amino acids.